These 26 T cell receptor beta chains originate from one sample sequenced in a study of cytomegalovirus exposure and HLA in healthy donors. This PCR relied on a set of 60 Vbeta primers and 13 Jbeta primers. Profiled with immunoSEQ multiplex PCR; TCRdb holds only in-frame clones, not every one. Of around 140,000 clones in the sample, over 70% were seen once. Sequenced material: PBMCs. The receptors here all came from a man aged 30 to 39 in good health and CMV-seronegative.

The chain couples TRBV6-6 to TRBJ2-7; 9 nucleotides agree with TRBD1. Trimming took 6 bases from V and 2 from J; bases not matched to a gene: 8. Germline values: CDR1 MNHNY, CDR2 SVGAGI (reference sequence). The CDR3 is made up of 15 amino acids. Here the CDR3 reads CASRQAGQGPYEQYF. The CDR3 nucleotides are TGTGCCAGCAGACAGGCGGGACAGGGACCCTACGAGCAGTACTTC.

The V call is TRBV27, the J call TRBJ2-3; possibly TRBD1 for D (6 bases). Germline CDR1 and CDR2: MNHEY and SMNVEV (reference sequence). Between the trimmed V and J ends, which lost 5 bases and 4 bases, there was a span of 13 bases. CDR3 length: 14 residues. The CDR3 DNA reads TGTGCCAGCAGTCGACTCCACAGGGCAGATACGCAGTATTTT. As protein: CASSRLHRADTQYF.

Details on this clone: One end of the junction does not line up with germline, which may come from a read error. The chain couples TRBV10-3 to TRBJ2-6; possibly TRBD1 for D (6 bases). CDR1 and CDR2 (germline): ENHRY, SYGVKD. The CDR3 covers 20 residues. The CDR3, as DNA: TGTGCCATCAGTGAGCTTTTTCAGACAGGTTCCTACTCTGGGGCCAACGGCCTGACTTTC. This sequence encodes CAISELFQTGSYSGANGLTF.

The rearrangement joins TRBV11-2 to TRBJ2-7; 10 positions match TRBD2. Germline V gene lookup returns CDR1 SGHAT and CDR2 FQNNGV. CDR3 length: 17 residues. The trim removed 5 bases at V and 9 bases at J, leaving 19 bases unmatched. Here the CDR3 DNA reads TGTGCCAGCAGCACCTCGGCGGGGCTAGCGGGAGATGGGGGGCAGTACTTC. Translation: CASSTSAGLAGDGGQYF.

The chain joins TRBV5-1 to TRBJ2-3; tentatively, D is TRBD1 (6 bases). Trimming stripped 5 bases from V and 0 bases from J, with 10 bases between. The CDR3 consists of 14 residues. Germline V gene data show CDR1 as SGHRS and CDR2 as YFSETQ. The chain's CDR3 is CASRPQGSTDTQYF. CDR3 sequence (DNA): TGCGCCAGCAGGCCACAGGGCAGCACAGATACGCAGTATTTT.

This clone has only one observation. V usage is TRBV19 and J usage is TRBJ1-2; the D is unclear. From germline, CDR1 is LNHDA and CDR2 SQIVND (reference sequence). V was clipped by 10 bases and J by 6 bases, with 15 bases between them. The CDR3 loop spans 12 amino acids. The CDR3 region is CAIEDTWNGYTF. The CDR3 nucleotides read TGTGCCATCGAAGACACGTGGAATGGCTACACCTTC.

The chain combines TRBV27 with TRBJ2-7, with D maybe TRBD1 (7 bases). V shed 2 bases and J shed 2 bases, with 13 bases lying between them. The germline gives CDR1 MNHEY, CDR2 SMNVEV (reference sequence). This CDR3 region has 15 residues. The CDR3 DNA reads TGTGCCAGCAGTTTACAGGGGGACTTGACCTACGAGCAGTACTTC. Protein: CASSLQGDLTYEQYF.

This clone was counted between two and nine times. This rearrangement joins TRBV7-2 to TRBJ1-5; D gene ambiguous. CDR3 size: 12 residues. Germline V gene sequence: CDR1 SGHTA, CDR2 FQGNSA. V lost 4 bases and J 6 bases, leaving 7 bases between the germline ends. CDR3 in DNA: TGTGCCAGCAGCTCGTCGGTTCAGCCCCAGCATTTT. Its protein is CASSSSVQPQHF.

This clone was detected a few times. DNA for the CDR3: TGTGCCAGCAGCTTAGAGTCGGCGGGCACAGATACGCAGTATTTT. It codes for CASSLESAGTDTQYF. The rearrangement joins TRBV11-1 to TRBJ2-3; no reliable D call. The length of the CDR3 is 15 residues. Germline V gene sequence: CDR1 SGHAT, CDR2 FQDESV (reference sequence). Trimming cost V 1 base and J 1 base, with 9 bases left between them.

This chain joins TRBV15 and TRBJ2-7; 9 bases are shared with TRBD1. The germline V gene encodes CDR1 LNHNV and CDR2 YYDKDF (reference sequence). CDR3 length equals 17 residues. Unmatched junction bases numbered 14, after V lost 3 bases and J lost 5 bases. As DNA, the CDR3 is TGTGCCACCAGCAGTGAAAGAGGAGGGACAGGGAGTGACGAGCAGTACTTC. Translating gives CATSSERGGTGSDEQYF.

The chain joins TRBV25-1 to TRBJ2-1; the D gene is possibly TRBD1 (6 bases). V dropped 4 bases and J dropped 5 bases, with 12 bases sitting between them. Germline V CDR1 and CDR2: MGHDK, SYGVNS. The CDR3 spans 14 residues. The CDR3: CASSGQGIHNEQFF. In DNA form, the CDR3 reads TGTGCCAGCAGTGGGCAGGGGATCCACAATGAGCAGTTCTTC. The full variable domain, with the rest looked up from reference TRBV25-1 and TRBJ2-1, is EADIYQTPRYLVIGTGKKITLECSQTMGHDKMYWYQQDPGMELHLIHYSYGVNSTEKGDLSSESTVSRIRTEHFPLTLESARPSHTSQYLCASSGQGIHNEQFFGPGTRLTVL.

This chain uses TRBV9 with TRBJ1-6; D might be TRBD1 (6 bases). The CDR3 loop spans 15 amino acids. Germline lookup yields CDR1 SGDLS and CDR2 YYNGEE. Trimming removed 3 bases from V and 10 bases from J, with 17 bases in between. CDR3 in DNA: TGTGCCAGCAGCGCCCTACAGGGAATCTTCTCACCCCTCCACTTT. The encoded protein is CASSALQGIFSPLHF.

V is TRBV10-1 and J is TRBJ2-5; 16 nucleotides line up with TRBD2. The J call may be wrong; the DNA end is better matched by TRBJ2-7. This CDR3 has 17 amino acids. CDR1 is WNHNN, CDR2 SYGVQD, per germline (reference sequence). The CDR3 spells CASIPGTSGGAVDEQYF. CDR3 bases: TGCGCCAGCATTCCCGGGACTAGCGGGGGGGCGGTCGACGAGCAGTACTTC.

This clone came up a few times. This chain joins TRBV7-8 and TRBJ1-2, with TRBD1 identical over 9 bases. This CDR3 region has 15 residues. Germline V gene data show CDR1 as SGHVS and CDR2 as FQNEAQ. V was pared by 5 bases and J by 7 bases, with 11 bases of the junction left unmatched. CDR3 in amino acids: CASSPTQGAYSGYTF. The DNA for the CDR3 is TGTGCCAGCAGCCCCACACAGGGGGCGTATAGTGGCTACACCTTC.

This clone has a handful of counts. This CDR3 is CASSYTGSDSSPLHF. In DNA form, the CDR3 reads TGTGCCAGCAGCTATACAGGGTCGGATAGTTCACCCCTCCACTTT. This chain joins TRBV5-6 and TRBJ1-6; D is perhaps TRBD1 (6 bases). Germline CDR1 SGHDT, CDR2 YYEEEE. CDR3 length equals 15 residues. Trimming left V 3 bases short and J 9 bases short, with 16 bases between.

V is TRBV19 and J is TRBJ1-1, with D maybe TRBD1 (6 bases). Germline V lookup: CDR1 LNHDA, CDR2 SQIVND (reference sequence). V lost 0 bases to trimming and J lost 2 bases, with 13 bases between them. The CDR3 has 16 residues. The CDR3 DNA sequence: TGTGCCAGTAGTATAGATAAAACAGGGAAAAACACTGAAGCTTTCTTT. Protein product: CASSIDKTGKNTEAFF.

The chain has TRBV4-2 and TRBJ2-5; 11 bases are a match to TRBD1. Per germline, CDR1 LGHNA and CDR2 YNFKEQ. The CDR3 contains 15 residues. V dropped 3 bases and J dropped 4; count of bases not matched to a gene: 4. The chain's CDR3 is CASSQGTGGGETQYF. The CDR3 DNA reads TGTGCCAGCAGCCAGGGGACAGGGGGTGGAGAGACCCAGTACTTC.

The V call is TRBV4-2, the J call TRBJ2-2; D might be TRBD1 (5 bases). CDR3 length: 14 amino acids. Deletions cut 0 bases from V and 5 bases from J, with 7 bases between. Germline CDR1 LGHNA, CDR2 YNFKEQ. CDR3 bases: TGTGCCAGCAGCCAAGAGCAGGGAACCGGGGAGCTGTTTTTT. This gives the protein CASSQEQGTGELFF.

This clone was found once. The gene calls are TRBV7-9 and TRBJ2-7, with D uncertain. V lost 6 bases and J lost 2, with 8 bases in between. The length of the CDR3 is 12 residues. The V gene's germline CDR1 is SEHNR and CDR2 FQNEAQ (reference sequence). CDR3 nucleotides: TGTGCCAGCAGTAGAACGCCCTACGAGCAGTACTTC. Translated: CASSRTPYEQYF.

This clone was detected only once. This rearrangement joins TRBV28 to TRBJ1-6, with D unclear. The CDR3 has 12 amino acids. Per the germline V gene, CDR1 is MDHEN and CDR2 is SYDVKM. V was pared by 8 bases and J by 7 bases, with 9 bases between. The CDR3: CASGQWNSPLHF. DNA of the CDR3: TGTGCCAGCGGGCAGTGGAATTCACCCCTCCACTTT.

The chain uses TRBV19 and TRBJ2-1; D may be TRBD1 (6 bases). This CDR3 is 14 amino acids long. Germline lookup yields CDR1 LNHDA and CDR2 SQIVND (reference sequence). The V gene lost 5 bases and the J gene lost 8 bases, with 16 bases spanning the gap. This CDR3 reads CASSPGALRDEQFF. CDR3 in DNA: TGTGCCAGTAGTCCAGGGGCACTAAGGGATGAGCAGTTCTTC.

The chain is built from TRBV5-6 and TRBJ2-3; no clear D gene. Germline V gene lookup returns CDR1 SGHDT and CDR2 YYEEEE. Trimming cost V 1 base and J 0 bases, with 9 bases left between them. This CDR3 is 15 amino acids long. The CDR3 DNA follows: TGTGCCAGCAGCTTGTTCGGTACTAGCACAGATACGCAGTATTTT. It translates to CASSLFGTSTDTQYF. Complete variable domain (other parts from reference TRBV5-6 and TRBJ2-3): DAGVTQSPTHLIKTRGQQVTLRCSPKSGHDTVSWYQQALGQGPQFIFQYYEEEERQRGNFPDRFSGHQFPNYSSELNVNALLLGDSALYLCASSLFGTSTDTQYFGPGTRLTVL.

The V and J genes are TRBV11-2 and TRBJ2-7, with 10 nucleotides matching TRBD2. Germline V gives CDR1 SGHAT, CDR2 FQNNGV. This CDR3 has 15 residues. V trimming: 4 bases; J trimming: 3 bases; junction bases outside the gene matches: 6. DNA for the CDR3: TGTGCCAGCAGCTCGAGCGGGAGGGCCCACTACGAGCAGTACTTC. It encodes CASSSSGRAHYEQYF.

The genes are TRBV10-3 and TRBJ2-3; D is undetermined. Trimming took 5 bases from V and 0 from J, leaving 6 bases between them. There are 13 residues in the CDR3. The germline gives CDR1 ENHRY, CDR2 SYGVKD. CDR3 sequence reads: CAISQDSTDTQYF. The CDR3 region has the DNA TGTGCCATCAGTCAGGATAGCACAGATACGCAGTATTTT.

Regarding this clone: One end of the junction fails to match germline, which may point to a read error. The chain links TRBV7-9 to TRBJ2-3, with D tentatively TRBD2 (5 bases). The CDR3 is 15 amino acids. Germline-derived CDR1 and CDR2 are SEHNR and FQNEAQ (reference sequence). CDR3 bases: TGTTCCAGCAGCCGCGATTCGGGGTACACAGATACGCAGTATTTT. It is translated as CSSSRDSGYTDTQYF.

The gene calls are TRBV29-1 and TRBJ2-1; possible D gene TRBD2, 5 bases. The germline CDR1 and CDR2 sequences are SQVTM and ANQGSEA. The CDR3 sequence is 13 residues long. The V and J ends lost 1 base and 10 bases respectively, with 14 bases between them. CDR3 sequence (DNA): TGCAGCGTTGAAGGTCCGGGGTTCGGGGAGCAGTTCTTC. Translated: CSVEGPGFGEQFF.